Listed below are T cell receptor beta chains from one sample, sequenced in a study of blood T cell repertoires in COVID-19. Some clones are missing from TCRdb's copy, which holds only in-frame ones; the method was immunoSEQ multiplex PCR. The profile shows approximately 150,000 clones, 80% to 90% of them singletons. Sequencing was performed on peripheral blood. All receptors derive from a man aged 70 or older with acute or convalescent COVID-19. Each CDR3 is given with its conserved first and last residue. The D gene is left open where the match is weak. Clone size appears in some rows only: once, few, many, or a class for an expanded clone.

abundance: once; v_gene: TRBV6-2/TRBV6-3; d_gene: NA; len: 16; j_gene: TRBJ1-1; CDR3aa: CASSYSDRRLNTEAFF; CDR3nt: TGTGCCAGCAGTTACTCGGACAGAAGACTGAACACTGAAGCTTTCTTT
abundance: NA; v_gene: TRBV5-4; d_gene: NA; len: 14; j_gene: TRBJ2-3; CDR3aa: CASSSARLADTQYF; CDR3nt: TGTGCCAGCAGCTCGGCCCGACTAGCAGATACGCAGTATTTT
abundance: NA; v_gene: TRBV7-2; d_gene: NA; len: 13; j_gene: TRBJ1-1; CDR3aa: CASSFGENTEAFF; CDR3nt: TGTGCCAGCAGCTTCGGGGAGAACACTGAAGCTTTCTTT
abundance: NA; v_gene: TRBV6-5; d_gene: NA; len: 16; j_gene: TRBJ1-2; CDR3aa: CASSSTLGGGNYGYTF; CDR3nt: TGTGCCAGCAGTTCCACTTTAGGCGGGGGTAACTATGGCTACACCTTC
abundance: NA; v_gene: TRBV10-3; d_gene: NA; len: 15; j_gene: TRBJ2-3; CDR3aa: CAISDGATTTDTQYF; CDR3nt: TGTGCCATCAGTGATGGGGCTACTACCACAGATACGCAGTATTTT
abundance: NA; v_gene: TRBV19; d_gene: TRBD2; len: 15; j_gene: TRBJ2-3; CDR3aa: CASSIAGGPADTQYF; CDR3nt: TGTGCCAGTAGCATAGCGGGAGGCCCTGCAGATACGCAGTATTTT
abundance: once; v_gene: TRBV28; d_gene: TRBD1; len: 13; j_gene: TRBJ2-7; CDR3aa: CASIDRAHYEQYF; CDR3nt: TGTGCCAGCATTGACAGGGCCCACTACGAGCAGTACTTC
abundance: NA; v_gene: TRBV25-1; d_gene: TRBD1; len: 17; j_gene: TRBJ2-3; CDR3aa: CASTQGDKEIRTDTQYF; CDR3nt: TGTGCCAGCACTCAGGGGGATAAAGAAATCCGCACAGATACGCAGTATTTT
abundance: NA; v_gene: TRBV6-2/TRBV6-3; d_gene: TRBD1; len: 16; j_gene: TRBJ1-2; CDR3aa: CASSYDGTGIGYGYTF; CDR3nt: TGTGCCAGCAGTTACGACGGGACAGGGATCGGCTATGGCTACACCTTC
abundance: NA; v_gene: TRBV4-2; d_gene: TRBD1; len: 14; j_gene: TRBJ1-6; CDR3aa: CASSPGTGESPLHF; CDR3nt: TGTGCCAGCAGCCCGGGGACAGGGGAGTCGCCCCTCCACTTT
abundance: NA; v_gene: TRBV30; d_gene: NA; len: 12; j_gene: TRBJ1-2; CDR3aa: CAWSVTVDGYTF; CDR3nt: TGTGCCTGGAGTGTGACAGTTGATGGCTACACCTTC
abundance: NA; v_gene: TRBV27; d_gene: TRBD2; len: 17; j_gene: TRBJ2-6; CDR3aa: CASRGSGRGSGANVLTF; CDR3nt: TGTGCCAGCAGGGGTAGCGGGAGGGGATCTGGGGCCAACGTCCTGACTTTC
abundance: NA; v_gene: TRBV6-2/TRBV6-3; d_gene: NA; len: 14; j_gene: TRBJ1-2; CDR3aa: CASSYNRNPYGYTF; CDR3nt: TGTGCCAGCAGTTACAACAGGAACCCCTATGGCTACACCTTC
abundance: NA; v_gene: TRBV7-9; d_gene: NA; len: 16; j_gene: TRBJ1-2; CDR3aa: CASSSGEWEGYYGYTF; CDR3nt: TGTGCCAGCAGCTCAGGAGAGTGGGAGGGGTACTATGGCTACACCTTC
abundance: NA; v_gene: TRBV19; d_gene: TRBD2; len: 16; j_gene: TRBJ2-1; CDR3aa: CASTRRREASYNEQFF; CDR3nt: TGTGCCAGTACCCGACGCCGGGAGGCGTCCTACAATGAGCAGTTCTTC
abundance: NA; v_gene: TRBV7-2; d_gene: TRBD1; len: 13; j_gene: TRBJ1-1; CDR3aa: CASSLWDSTEAFF; CDR3nt: TGTGCCAGCAGCTTATGGGACAGCACTGAAGCTTTCTTT
abundance: few; v_gene: TRBV12-5; d_gene: NA; len: 16; j_gene: TRBJ1-2; CDR3aa: CASGLSTGGSNYGYTF; CDR3nt: TGTGCTAGTGGTCTCTCAACGGGGGGCAGTAACTATGGCTACACCTTC
abundance: NA; v_gene: TRBV5-6; d_gene: NA; len: 14; j_gene: TRBJ2-5; CDR3aa: CASSLRTLQETQYF; CDR3nt: TGTGCCAGCAGCTTGCGGACTCTCCAAGAGACCCAGTACTTC
abundance: NA; v_gene: TRBV5-1; d_gene: TRBD1; len: 14; j_gene: TRBJ2-7; CDR3aa: CASSFAGGSYEQYF; CDR3nt: TGCGCCAGCAGCTTCGCAGGGGGATCCTACGAGCAGTACTTC
abundance: few; v_gene: TRBV27; d_gene: TRBD2; len: 15; j_gene: TRBJ2-7; CDR3aa: CASSYLAGALYEQYF; CDR3nt: TGTGCCAGCAGTTACTTAGCGGGAGCACTCTACGAGCAGTACTTC
abundance: NA; v_gene: TRBV6-4; d_gene: NA; len: 14; j_gene: TRBJ2-2; CDR3aa: CASSVEEYTGELFF; CDR3nt: TGTGCCAGCAGTGTGGAGGAGTACACCGGGGAGCTGTTTTTT
abundance: NA; v_gene: TRBV15; d_gene: NA; len: 13; j_gene: TRBJ1-2; CDR3aa: CATSRDRGVQAAF; CDR3nt: TGTGCCACCAGCAGAGATCGGGGGGTTCAGGCTGCCTTC
abundance: NA; v_gene: TRBV9; d_gene: NA; len: 15; j_gene: TRBJ1-1; CDR3aa: CASSVGGGSDTEAFF; CDR3nt: TGTGCCAGCAGCGTAGGGGGAGGAAGTGACACTGAAGCTTTCTTT
abundance: NA; v_gene: TRBV4-1; d_gene: TRBD1; len: 15; j_gene: TRBJ2-7; CDR3aa: CASSQNRDRAYEQYF; CDR3nt: TGCGCCAGCAGCCAAAACCGGGACAGGGCCTACGAGCAGTACTTC
abundance: NA; v_gene: TRBV5-1; d_gene: TRBD2; len: 18; j_gene: TRBJ2-6; CDR3aa: CASSLEVAGRAGANVLTF; CDR3nt: TGCGCCAGCAGCTTGGAAGTAGCGGGAAGGGCTGGGGCCAACGTCCTGACTTTC
abundance: NA; v_gene: TRBV3-1/TRBV3-2; d_gene: TRBD1; len: 14; j_gene: TRBJ1-1; CDR3aa: CASSHHRGGTEAFF; CDR3nt: TGTGCCAGCAGCCACCACAGGGGCGGGACTGAAGCTTTCTTT
abundance: once; v_gene: TRBV6-6; d_gene: NA; len: 16; j_gene: TRBJ2-3; CDR3aa: CASSYSGTPRTDTQYF; CDR3nt: TGTGCCAGCAGTTACTCGGGGACTCCTCGCACAGATACGCAGTATTTT
abundance: NA; v_gene: TRBV21-1; d_gene: NA; len: 17; j_gene: TRBJ1-2; CDR3aa: CASSKGDRGCGDYGYTF; CDR3nt: TGTGCCAGCAGCAAAGGAGACAGGGGATGCGGAGACTATGGCTACACCTTC
abundance: NA; v_gene: TRBV5-1; d_gene: NA; len: 13; j_gene: TRBJ2-1; CDR3aa: CASSLVPDNEQFF; CDR3nt: TGCGCCAGCAGCTTGGTACCGGACAATGAGCAGTTCTTC
abundance: once; v_gene: TRBV7-2; d_gene: TRBD2; len: 14; j_gene: TRBJ2-5; CDR3aa: CASSTGTSGSGQYF; CDR3nt: TGTGCCAGCAGCACCGGGACTAGCGGGAGTGGCCAGTACTTC
abundance: NA; v_gene: TRBV5-4; d_gene: TRBD2; len: 14; j_gene: TRBJ2-7; CDR3aa: CASRPLAGGSEQYF; CDR3nt: TGTGCCAGCAGGCCACTAGCGGGAGGGAGCGAGCAGTACTTC
abundance: NA; v_gene: TRBV9; d_gene: TRBD1; len: 14; j_gene: TRBJ2-3; CDR3aa: CASSVTGGRDTQYF; CDR3nt: TGTGCCAGCAGCGTTACAGGGGGCAGGGATACGCAGTATTTT
abundance: NA; v_gene: TRBV7-9; d_gene: NA; len: 14; j_gene: TRBJ1-5; CDR3aa: CASSAGSGNQPQHF; CDR3nt: TGTGCCAGCAGCGCCGGGAGCGGGAATCAGCCCCAGCATTTT
abundance: NA; v_gene: TRBV4-2; d_gene: TRBD2; len: 14; j_gene: TRBJ2-3; CDR3aa: CASSQDPGGDTQYF; CDR3nt: TGTGCCAGCAGCCAAGACCCGGGGGGGGATACGCAGTATTTT
abundance: NA; v_gene: TRBV28; d_gene: NA; len: 13; j_gene: TRBJ2-7; CDR3aa: CASRLPRGREQYF; CDR3nt: TGTGCCAGCAGGCTACCTAGAGGGCGCGAGCAGTACTTC
abundance: NA; v_gene: TRBV27; d_gene: TRBD2; len: 17; j_gene: TRBJ2-1; CDR3aa: CASSLWTSGRVGNEQFF; CDR3nt: TGTGCCAGCAGTTTATGGACTAGCGGGAGGGTGGGCAATGAGCAGTTCTTC
abundance: NA; v_gene: TRBV4-1; d_gene: TRBD2; len: 18; j_gene: TRBJ2-1; CDR3aa: CASSQGPSGSLTYNEQFF; CDR3nt: TGCGCCAGCAGCCAAGGGCCTAGCGGGAGTTTAACCTACAATGAGCAGTTCTTC
abundance: NA; v_gene: TRBV5-1; d_gene: TRBD2; len: 17; j_gene: TRBJ2-3; CDR3aa: CASSLGLAGPSTDTQYF; CDR3nt: TGCGCCAGCAGCTTGGGGCTAGCGGGCCCTAGCACAGATACGCAGTATTTT
abundance: few; v_gene: TRBV28; d_gene: NA; len: 12; j_gene: TRBJ1-2; CDR3aa: CASSSSGRGYTF; CDR3nt: TGTGCCAGCAGCTCGAGCGGCAGGGGCTACACCTTC
abundance: NA; v_gene: TRBV24-1; d_gene: TRBD1; len: 15; j_gene: TRBJ2-5; CDR3aa: CATSESGTGQETQYF; CDR3nt: TGTGCCACCAGTGAGTCCGGGACAGGACAAGAGACCCAGTACTTC